This is a list of T cell receptor beta chains from one sample in a study of shared clonotypes between healthy human individuals. Assay used: immunoSEQ multiplex PCR; TCRdb lists only in-frame clones, some missing. This sample has about 2.1 million clones; 80% to 95% occur once, and the top ten carry around 1.7%. Sequencing was carried out using naive CD8+ T cells from PBMCs. These receptors were obtained from a man between 18 and 29 years old in good health. Some clones in this sample may be carry-over from other donors' samples. Both conserved end residues are part of each CDR3. A D gene is named only where the DNA matches it firmly. Clone size is given for some rows only: seen once, a few or many times, or a class if the clone is expanded.

clone_size	v_call	d_call	j_call	cdr3_nt	cdr3_aa
.	TRBV19	.	TRBJ1-5	TGTGCCAGTACCCCAGGTAAAGGTCAGCCCCAGCATTTT	CASTPGKGQPQHF
.	TRBV29-1	.	TRBJ2-7	TGCAGCGCCTGGACAGACGAGCAGTACTTC	CSAWTDEQYF
.	TRBV7-9	.	TRBJ1-4	TGTGCCAGCAGCTCCCCAGCCCATGGCGGAGGGCTGTTTTTT	CASSSPAHGGGLFF
.	TRBV27	.	TRBJ2-7	TGTGCCAGCAGGGACAGCGACAGCTACGAGCAGTACTTC	CASRDSDSYEQYF
.	TRBV4-1	.	TRBJ2-3	TGCGCCAGCAGCCAAGTCCCCAGGGGTGCAGATACGCAGTATTTT	CASSQVPRGADTQYF
.	TRBV28	.	TRBJ1-1	TGTGCCAGCAGTTTATCCTTCAAGATGGCCACTGAAGCTTTCTTT	CASSLSFKMATEAFF
.	TRBV29-1	.	TRBJ2-5	TGCAGCGCCCCAGCAGGTAGTATCGAGACCCAGTACTTC	CSAPAGSIETQYF
.	TRBV6-1	.	TRBJ2-2	TGTGCCAGCAGTGGCTACACCGGGGAGCTGTTTTTT	CASSGYTGELFF
.	TRBV4-1	.	TRBJ2-7	TGCGCCAGCTCCCAAGATAGCGGAACCTACGAGCAGTACTTC	CASSQDSGTYEQYF
.	TRBV27	.	TRBJ1-1	TGTGCCAGCAGGACCTTGGGCACTGAAGCTTTCTTT	CASRTLGTEAFF
.	TRBV4-1	.	TRBJ2-7	TGCGCCAGCAGCCAGGGACAAGCCTACGAGCAGTACTTC	CASSQGQAYEQYF
.	TRBV18	TRBD2	TRBJ2-1	TGTGCCAGCTCACAACCGACTAGCGGGTACAATGAGCAGTTCTTC	CASSQPTSGYNEQFF
.	TRBV27	TRBD2	TRBJ2-5	TGTGCCAGCAGTTTATCGGCAGGGACTAGAGAAGAGACCCAGTACTTC	CASSLSAGTREETQYF
.	TRBV11-2	.	TRBJ2-3	TGTGCCAGCAGCTTACTTCGCTCAGGTTTGATCACAGATACGCAGTATTTT	CASSLLRSGLITDTQYF
.	TRBV29-1	.	TRBJ2-7	TGCAGCGTTGCGCAGTCCCGGTACGAGCAGTACTTC	CSVAQSRYEQYF
.	TRBV9	.	TRBJ2-1	TGTGCCAGCAGCGTAGAACCACTAGGCAGGGTCACCTCCAATGAGCAGTTCTTC	CASSVEPLGRVTSNEQFF
.	TRBV7-8	.	TRBJ1-1	TGTGCCAGCAGCTTAGTGGCCCCAGCAGAGAACACTGAAGCTTTCTTT	CASSLVAPAENTEAFF
.	TRBV11-2	.	TRBJ1-1	TGTGCCAGCAGCTCTACCGGGACCTCCATAACAGACACTGAAGCTTTCTTT	CASSSTGTSITDTEAFF
.	TRBV28	TRBD1	TRBJ2-1	TGTGCCAGCGAGGGGAGACAGGGGGTCTACAATGAGCAGTTCTTC	CASEGRQGVYNEQFF
once	TRBV5-6	.	TRBJ2-7	TGTGCCAGCTCACTTAGGGGCAGGTTCTACGAGCAGTACTTC	CASSLRGRFYEQYF
.	TRBV9	.	TRBJ1-2	TGTGCCAGCAGCTCAACGGACAGTGACTATGGCTACACCTTC	CASSSTDSDYGYTF
.	TRBV19	.	TRBJ2-7	TGTGCCAGTAGTATCCGGCCTCTTTACGAGCAGTACTTC	CASSIRPLYEQYF
.	TRBV7-8	.	TRBJ1-2	TGTGCCAGCAGCTCTAATCACAGAGTATCTAACTATGGCTACACCTTC	CASSSNHRVSNYGYTF
once	TRBV20-1	TRBD1	TRBJ1-2	TGCAGTGCTAGAGAACAGGGGGACACCTTC	CSAREQGDTF
.	TRBV28	.	TRBJ1-5	TGTGCCAGCAGTCCGACCCTAAATAGCAATCAGCCCCAGCATTTT	CASSPTLNSNQPQHF
.	TRBV7-9	TRBD1	TRBJ1-1	TGTGCCAGCAGCCGAACAGGGGGTTTTTTAGCTTTCTTT	CASSRTGGFLAFF
.	TRBV10-3	.	TRBJ2-1	TGTGCCACCCTGGACCAGGGGAGGAAGGGTGAGCAGTTCTTC	CATLDQGRKGEQFF
.	TRBV9	.	TRBJ2-6	TGTGCCAGCAGCGACAGGATAAACTCTGGGGCCAACGTCCTGACTTTC	CASSDRINSGANVLTF
.	TRBV29-1	.	TRBJ2-2	TGCAGCGCTGAGAGTGGATGGAACACCGGGGAGCTGTTTTTT	CSAESGWNTGELFF
once	TRBV19	.	TRBJ2-1	TGTGCCACCTCGCCACAATTGGCAGACGATGAGCAGTTCTTC	CATSPQLADDEQFF
.	TRBV30	TRBD1	TRBJ2-5	TGTGCCTGGAGGGCCGGGACAGGGCTAGAGACCCAGTACTTC	CAWRAGTGLETQYF
.	TRBV13	.	TRBJ1-2	TGTGCCAGCAGCACCAGACAGCGGAAATATGGCTACACCTTC	CASSTRQRKYGYTF
once	TRBV11-1	.	TRBJ2-3	TGTGCCAGCAGCTTAATTGATTCAATGGCAGATACGCAGTATTTT	CASSLIDSMADTQYF
.	TRBV6-1	.	TRBJ2-5	TGTGCCAGCAGTGAAGTAAGCCGTCGGTTCCAAGAGACCCAGTACTTC	CASSEVSRRFQETQYF
.	TRBV6-5	.	TRBJ1-2	TGTGCCAGCAGTTACGAGTATCATGCTGGCTACACCTTC	CASSYEYHAGYTF
.	TRBV9	TRBD1	TRBJ1-6	TGTGCCAGCAGCGTAGAGGACAGGGGTAATTCACCCCTCCACTTT	CASSVEDRGNSPLHF
.	TRBV5-1	.	TRBJ2-1	TGCGCCAGCAGCTTTCGAGGGGCTCCCCTCGATGAGCAGTTCTTC	CASSFRGAPLDEQFF
.	TRBV2	TRBD2	TRBJ2-1	TGTGCCAGCGCTGGGACTAGCGGATACAATGAGCAGTTCTTC	CASAGTSGYNEQFF
.	TRBV5-1	.	TRBJ2-1	TGCGCCAGCAGGCTAGTATCCTACAATGAGCAGTTCTTC	CASRLVSYNEQFF
.	TRBV28	.	TRBJ2-7	TGTGCCAGCAGTTTATTGGCGGGACAGCCTTCTGTTTTCTTC	CASSLLAGQPSVFF
.	TRBV9	.	TRBJ2-1	TGTGCCAGCAGTGGCGGGATCACAAATGAGCAGTTCTTC	CASSGGITNEQFF
.	TRBV7-9	.	TRBJ1-4	TGTGCCAGCAGGGCGGGGGGAACTAATGAAAAACTGTTTTTT	CASRAGGTNEKLFF
.	TRBV10-1	.	TRBJ2-7	TGCGCCAGCAGTGAGATAATTGAGGGTTTTGGCGAGCAGTACTTC	CASSEIIEGFGEQYF
few	TRBV25-1	.	TRBJ1-1	TGTGCCAGCAGTGAATATCGGGATCGGAACACTGAAGCTTTCTTT	CASSEYRDRNTEAFF
.	TRBV4-1	.	TRBJ2-7	TGCGCCAGCAGCCAAGATGGGACTTACTACGAGCAGTACTTC	CASSQDGTYYEQYF
.	TRBV7-9	TRBD1	TRBJ1-5	TGTGCCAGCAGCTCGGACAGGGCGCAGCCCCAGCATTTT	CASSSDRAQPQHF
.	TRBV18	TRBD1	TRBJ2-2	TGTGCCAGCTCCCGGGCCCGGGTCGGGACAGCGAACACCGGGGAGCTGTTTTTT	CASSRARVGTANTGELFF
.	TRBV7-8	.	TRBJ1-1	TGTGCCAGCAGCTCCAACCTCCCTGGACACTTAAGCACTGAAGCTTTCTTT	CASSSNLPGHLSTEAFF
.	TRBV5-4	TRBD2	TRBJ2-2	TGTGCCAGCAGCCCCGGACTAGCGGGAGTCTCGAGTACCGGGGAGCTGTTTTTT	CASSPGLAGVSSTGELFF
.	TRBV11-2	.	TRBJ2-6	TGTGCCAGCAGCTTAGGTTCCTACATCTCTGGGGCCAACGTCCTGACTTTC	CASSLGSYISGANVLTF
.	TRBV25-1	.	TRBJ1-4	TGTGCCAGCAGTCACCCGAGACTTACATCCGACTGGGGTGAAAAACTGTTTTTT	CASSHPRLTSDWGEKLFF
.	TRBV13	.	TRBJ1-2	TGTGCCAGCAGCTTAGTCAACTATGGCTACACCTTC	CASSLVNYGYTF
.	TRBV27	.	TRBJ2-1	TGTGCCAGCATTCTCTCGGGGAATTCCTACAATGAGCAGTTCTTC	CASILSGNSYNEQFF
.	TRBV19	TRBD1	TRBJ2-5	TGTGCCAGTAGTCCTAGGACAGGGGGCGTCGTTGAGACCCAGTACTTC	CASSPRTGGVVETQYF
.	TRBV5-4	.	TRBJ1-1	TGTGCCAGCAGCTTGAGTCAGAACACTGAAGCTTTCTTT	CASSLSQNTEAFF
.	TRBV15	TRBD2	TRBJ2-1	TGTGCCACCTCCGGGACTAGCAGGAATGAGCAGTTCTTC	CATSGTSRNEQFF
.	TRBV29-1	TRBD1	TRBJ2-7	TGCAGCGTTCCAGGACAGGGCTTTGGTGGCGAGCAGTACTTC	CSVPGQGFGGEQYF